The next 19 T cell receptor beta chains were all read from a single sample in a study of beta chain features in type 1 diabetes. General study findings and limits: Among all four CD4+ subsets, Type 1 diabetes patients had TCRB CDR3s that were moderately but significantly shorter.

For these TCRs, the target antigens are not known. cDNA synthesis used the whole RNA isolate, giving expressed TCRB sequences. Libraries were prepared by immunoSEQ multiplex PCR; TCRdb keeps only in-frame clonotypes and omits some of them. The repertoire holds some 350,000 clones, approximately 13% seen once, with 0.015% in the top ten. The specimen was naive CD4+ T cells from blood. These receptors all come from a woman younger than 30 with type 1 diabetes.

This chain joins TRBV7-2 and TRBJ1-2; 9 bases agree with TRBD1. The J segment lost 6 bases and the V segment lost 8 bases, leaving 13 bases of the junction unmatched. CDR3 length equals 15 residues. CDR1 is SGHTA, CDR2 FQGNSA, per germline. Here the CDR3 reads CASALRDREPHGYTF. In DNA form, the CDR3 reads TGTGCCAGCGCGCTCCGGGACAGGGAACCCCATGGCTACACCTTC.

The chain links TRBV5-6 to TRBJ2-7, with 13 bases that match TRBD2. The CDR3 has 14 residues. With V trimmed by 3 bases and J by 4 bases, 1 base remained unmatched. CDR1 is SGHDT, CDR2 YYEEEE, per germline. DNA of the CDR3: TGTGCCAGCAGCTGGACTAGCGGGAGTTACGAGCAGTACTTC. It translates to CASSWTSGSYEQYF.

This clone was picked up a small number of times. The chain combines TRBV7-2 with TRBJ2-5; D may be TRBD2 (7 bases). V lost 6 bases and J lost 3, with 20 bases in between. CDR1 and CDR2 from the germline V gene are SGHTA and FQGNSA. The CDR3 runs 16 residues. This chain's CDR3 is CASRRSAGAWEETQYF. The CDR3 nucleotides read TGTGCCAGCAGAAGGTCGGCGGGGGCCTGGGAAGAGACCCAGTACTTC.

The rearrangement links TRBV5-4 to TRBJ2-5; 11 nucleotides match TRBD2. Germline CDR1 is SGHNT and CDR2 is YYREEE (reference sequence). The CDR3 has 18 amino acids. J lost 2 bases, V lost 7 bases, and 16 bases had no gene match. CDR3 nucleotide sequence: TGTGCCAGCGAAAGGGGGGGGCTAGCGGGAGGCCTTCAAGAGACCCAGTACTTC. It specifies CASERGGLAGGLQETQYF.

In this sample, this clone turned up a few times. The chain combines TRBV18 with TRBJ2-1, with 8 nucleotides matching TRBD1. The V and J ends lost 4 bases and 9 bases, in that order; junction bases with no gene match: 5. The CDR3 has 13 amino acids. The germline CDR1 and CDR2 sequences are KGHSH and LQKENI. CDR3 amino acids: CASSRGQGGEQFF. In DNA form, the CDR3 reads TGTGCCAGCTCACGCGGACAGGGCGGTGAGCAGTTCTTC. The full variable domain, completed using reference TRBV18 and TRBJ2-1, is NAGVMQNPRHLVRRRGQEARLRCSPMKGHSHVYWYRQLPEEGLKFMVYLQKENIIDESGMPKERFSAEFPKEGPSILRIQQVVRGDSAAYFCASSRGQGGEQFFGPGTRLTVL.

This clone came up a few times. The CDR3 nucleotides are TGTGCCATCAGTGAAGACAGAGCCTCCTATGGCTACACCTTC. Encoded protein: CAISEDRASYGYTF. J is TRBJ1-2 and V is TRBV10-3; tentative D call: TRBD1 (5 bases). V lost 3 bases, J lost 4 bases, and 12 bases lay in between. The CDR3 is made up of 14 amino acids. Germline V CDR1 and CDR2: ENHRY, SYGVKD.

This chain joins TRBV30 and TRBJ1-1, with no clear D. Germline values: CDR1 GTSNPN, CDR2 SVGIG (reference sequence). This CDR3 spans 14 amino acids. The ends were cut back, 1 base at V and 5 bases at J, with 14 bases in the middle. The CDR3 here is CAWSEVERRTEAFF. The CDR3 nucleotides read TGTGCCTGGAGTGAGGTGGAGAGGAGGACTGAAGCTTTCTTT. The full variable domain, with the rest looked up from reference TRBV30 and TRBJ1-1, is SQTIHQWPATLVQPVGSPLSLECTVEGTSNPNLYWYRQAAGRGLQLLFYSVGIGQISSEVPQNLSASRPQDRQFILSSKKLLLSDSGFYLCAWSEVERRTEAFFGQGTRLTVV.

This clone has only a few counts. The chain is built from TRBV11-3 and TRBJ1-1; D gene uncertain. The V and J ends lost 2 bases and 2 bases respectively, with 9 bases between them. The germline V gene encodes CDR1 SGHNT and CDR2 YENEEA. The CDR3 has 14 residues. DNA of the CDR3: TGTGCCAGCAGCTTAACTGCGGGTAACACTGAAGCTTTCTTT. It specifies CASSLTAGNTEAFF.

This clone was seen only a few times. The identical CDR3 is also encoded by other nucleotide sequences in the sample. The chain carries TRBV20-1 and TRBJ2-1; a possible D gene is TRBD1 (6 bases). Trimming took off 6 bases at V and 6 bases at J, with 9 bases between the two ends. CDR3 length: 11 amino acids. The germline V gene has CDR1 DFQATT and CDR2 SNEGSKA (reference sequence). This chain's CDR3 is CSAGRGNEQFF. The CDR3 DNA reads TGCAGTGCAGGCAGGGGCAATGAGCAGTTCTTC.

This clone occurred a few times. V gene TRBV5-1 combines with J gene TRBJ1-1; no clear D gene. The V gene's germline CDR1 is SGHRS and CDR2 YFSETQ. The CDR3 totals 12 residues. The V and J ends lost 4 bases and 10 bases respectively, with 14 bases between them. The CDR3 loop is CASSPERGLAFF. In DNA form, the CDR3 reads TGCGCCAGCAGCCCAGAGCGTGGGTTAGCTTTCTTT. The full variable domain, in which reference TRBV5-1 and TRBJ1-1 provide the parts outside the CDR3, is KAGVTQTPRYLIKTRGQQVTLSCSPISGHRSVSWYQQTPGQGLQFLFEYFSETQRNKGNFPGRFSGRQFSNSRSEMNVSTLELGDSALYLCASSPERGLAFFGQGTRLTVV.

In this sample, this clone turned up a few times. DNA for the CDR3: TGTGCCAGCAGCCCCAGCTCCTACGAGCAGTACTTC. Translating gives CASSPSSYEQYF. V usage is TRBV6-5 and J usage is TRBJ2-7; no clear D. The CDR3 covers 12 residues. CDR1 and CDR2 (germline): MNHEY, SVGAGI. Trimming removed 6 bases from V and 0 bases from J, with 6 bases in between.

The V and J genes are TRBV5-1 and TRBJ2-3, with TRBD1 matching 8 bases. Germline loops: CDR1 SGHRS, CDR2 YFSETQ. V lost 4 bases, J lost 5 bases, and 6 bases stayed unmatched. The CDR3 sequence is 14 residues long. CDR3 loop: CASSLRTGRDTQYF. CDR3 DNA sequence: TGCGCCAGCAGCCTCCGGACAGGGAGAGATACGCAGTATTTT.

The rearrangement joins TRBV30 to TRBJ2-6; 7 nucleotides line up with TRBD1. With 8 bases clipped from V and 7 bases from J, the junction kept 11 bases outside the gene matches. This CDR3 contains 14 residues. Germline CDR1 is GTSNPN and CDR2 is SVGIG (reference sequence). CDR3 amino acids: CAVTGWSRANVLTF. CDR3 DNA sequence: TGTGCCGTGACAGGGTGGTCGAGAGCCAACGTCCTGACTTTC. Variable domain in full (rest from reference TRBV30 and TRBJ2-6): SQTIHQWPATLVQPVGSPLSLECTVEGTSNPNLYWYRQAAGRGLQLLFYSVGIGQISSEVPQNLSASRPQDRQFILSSKKLLLSDSGFYLCAVTGWSRANVLTFGAGSRLTVL.

The V call is TRBV7-9, the J call TRBJ1-4, with D possibly being TRBD1 (5 bases). Germline V gene lookup returns CDR1 SEHNR and CDR2 FQNEAQ (reference sequence). The CDR3 has 18 amino acids. Trimming pared 0 bases from V and 0 bases from J, leaving 14 bases between. CDR3 in amino acids: CASSLADRTLATNEKLFF. CDR3 DNA: TGTGCCAGCAGCTTAGCCGATCGGACATTAGCAACTAATGAAAAACTGTTTTTT.

The chain employs TRBV5-1 and TRBJ1-2; 7 bases align to TRBD1. Germline loops: CDR1 SGHRS, CDR2 YFSETQ. The CDR3 length is 15 residues. The J segment lost 6 bases and the V segment lost 4 bases, leaving 12 bases of the junction unmatched. CDR3 in DNA: TGCGCCAGCAGCACTCTGACAGGGCTTCAAAATGGCTACACCTTC. Translating gives CASSTLTGLQNGYTF.

This clone was seen many times. The rearrangement joins TRBV23-1 to TRBJ2-7; TRBD1 might be the D (7 bases). TRBV23-1 is sorted into the ORF group, with uncertain function. Trimming cost V 4 bases and J 5 bases, with 15 bases left between them. The CDR3 is made up of 14 amino acids. The CDR3 here is CASSRVQGRNEQYV. CDR3 nucleotides: TGCGCCAGCAGTCGAGTACAGGGGAGGAACGAGCAGTACGTC.

This chain joins TRBV19 and TRBJ2-2; no reliable D call. Germline CDR1 reads LNHDA; CDR2 reads SQIVND (reference sequence). V shed 7 bases and J shed 6 bases, with 21 bases lying between them. This CDR3 comprises 16 residues. CDR3 sequence: CASTTPRSPGAGELFF. CDR3 nucleotide sequence: TGTGCCAGTACCACCCCCCGGTCACCCGGAGCCGGGGAGCTGTTTTTT.

This clone was detected a few times. V gene TRBV5-1 combines with J gene TRBJ1-1, with TRBD1 as a possible D gene (6 bases). In germline, CDR1 is SGHRS, CDR2 YFSETQ. Trimming pared 1 base from V and 4 bases from J, leaving 11 bases between. The CDR3 sequence is 14 residues long. CDR3 in DNA: TGCGCCAGCAGCTTGACCGACAGGAGCACTGAAGCTTTCTTT. This sequence encodes CASSLTDRSTEAFF.

The rearrangement links TRBV7-2 to TRBJ1-2; 7 nucleotides align to TRBD1. J lost 1 base, V lost 1 base, and 12 bases had no gene match. CDR1 and CDR2 (germline): SGHTA, FQGNSA. The CDR3 covers 18 residues. CDR3 amino acids: CASSLVGTALALNYGYTF. The CDR3, as DNA: TGTGCCAGCAGCTTAGTGGGGACAGCGCTAGCCCTTAACTATGGCTACACCTTC.